This T cell receptor (beta chain) was identified in a study of control samples from healthy donors and cancer patients. Sequencing used immunoSEQ multiplex PCR; TCRdb keeps in-frame clones, though not all of them. The sample yields approximately 170,000 clones, 90% seen once. There are 15 residues in the CDR3. Trimming removed 0 bases at V and 7 bases at J, with 13 bases between. Germline V gives CDR1 MNHEY, CDR2 SVGAGI. This clonotype was sampled from a woman aged 45-59 years in good health. Sequencing input: blood. The chain uses TRBV6-5 and TRBJ1-3, with TRBD1 as a possible D gene (6 bases). CDR3 bases: TGTGCCAGCAGTTACTCGAAACAGGGTTGGAACACCATATATTTT. Protein: CASSYSKQGWNTIYF.